One sample yielded the 5 T cell receptor beta chains listed below, sequenced in a study of T cell responses to AZD1222 COVID-19 vaccine. Some clones are missing from TCRdb's copy, which holds only in-frame ones; the method was immunoSEQ multiplex PCR. Altogether about 140,000 clones are present, over 75% being singletons, with the ten largest covering 1.5% to 2%. The specimen comprised peripheral blood, sampled on day 0 of AZD1222 vaccination. The receptor set was obtained from an adult in good health.

The V and J genes are TRBV19 and TRBJ1-5; no reliable D call. The germline gives CDR1 LNHDA, CDR2 SQIVND (reference sequence). Between the trimmed V and J ends, which lost 1 base and 0 bases, there was a span of 13 bases. The CDR3 length is 17 residues. This CDR3 reads CASSIVGRKSSNQPQHF. The CDR3 DNA is TGTGCCAGTAGTATAGTCGGCCGGAAAAGTAGCAATCAGCCCCAGCATTTT.

The V call is TRBV28, the J call TRBJ1-5, with a possible D match to TRBD1 (5 bases). The CDR3 contains 17 residues. V was pared by 2 bases and J by 4 bases, with 18 bases between. The germline gives CDR1 MDHEN, CDR2 SYDVKM. In DNA, the CDR3 is TGTGCCAGCAGTTTAAGAGGGGCTGCTCCCGGGAATCAGCCCCAGCATTTT. Amino acids: CASSLRGAAPGNQPQHF.

This clone was recorded a few times. The V and J genes are TRBV4-2 and TRBJ2-7; 9 bases are shared with TRBD2. V was clipped by 4 bases and J by 3 bases; unmatched bases: 10. Germline V CDR1 and CDR2: LGHNA, YNFKEQ. The CDR3 has 16 residues. CDR3 in DNA: TGTGCCAGCAGCCCCCGGGCTAGCGGGAACAACTACGAGCAGTACTTC. Translation: CASSPRASGNNYEQYF.

The genes are TRBV12-3 or TRBV12-4 and TRBJ1-4, with a tentative D call TRBD1 (6 bases). V lost 6 bases to trimming and J lost 15 bases, with 17 bases between them. The CDR3 is 12 residues long. The CDR3 region is CASSYNPGQLFF. DNA for the CDR3: TGTGCCAGCAGCTACAATCCGGGACAATTGTTTTTT.

The rearrangement uses TRBV6-1 and TRBJ2-5; D may be TRBD1 or TRBD2 (5 bases each). The V gene lost 3 bases and the J gene lost 4 bases, with 12 bases spanning the gap. Germline assignment: CDR1 MNHNS and CDR2 SASEGT. The CDR3 covers 14 residues. CDR3 residues: CASSDWQGAETQYF. The CDR3 region has the DNA TGTGCCAGCAGTGATTGGCAGGGAGCAGAGACCCAGTACTTC.